This TCR beta chain is drawn from a study of shared T cell receptors in the human thymus (dated by TCRdb to the early 2020s). Regarding the study in general: The study examined how self-reactive, shared T-cell receptor alpha chains are generated in the human thymus.

Spanning cysteine to phenylalanine, the CDR3 consists of 17 amino acids. Solely the CDR3 DNA is kept, with 51 bases framed from the first base. Sequences MDHEN (CDR1) and SYDVKM (CDR2) are obtained from the germline V gene. Germline trimming: 5 bases from V, 5 bases from J; junction bases outside gene matches: 17. Details on this clone: What this receptor recognizes is not known. No much larger clone is present one base from it, and per-base qualities are unavailable.

The library came from the immunoSEQ multiplex PCR assay. Imported from immuneACCESS, the table was reduced by TCRdb to in-frame sequences with V and J called. These copies leave out some clones; in studies compared against another copy, an unresolved V gene accounts for under half, and the cause of the remainder is not known. For this sample there are hundreds of thousands of clones; 70% to 90% appear just once. Roughly 0.0094% of the sample is held by the ten biggest clonotypes. This same sample was also part of a study on human thymus T cells. That second publication adds: Immunologically healthy infants undergoing open corrective cardiac surgery for congenital heart defects in Finland were used as donors. Thymus tissue was collected as surgical resects that were removed during corrective cardiac surgery. V and J gene segment usage appeared biased in both thymic and peripheral blood repertoires. Highly overlapping thymic TCR repertoires among unrelated individuals were reported in the related research. TCR alpha and beta repertoires from fewer than ten infant thymus samples and four related peripheral blood samples were characterized in the study. The infant donors were about 6 to 244 days old, and the cohort included roughly six males and a couple of females. Thymocytes were freed from the tissue by mechanical means and kept at -70 degrees C as pellets of roughly 10-32 million cells. A QIAsymphony instrument was used to extract genomic DNA from the frozen cell pellets. TCRB and TCRAD loci were amplified from a standardized quantity of quality-controlled genomic DNA using the immunoSEQ multiplex PCR assay. Amplicons spanned the V(D)J region at a length sufficient to cover the CDR3 and identify V and J genes. Amplicon sequencing was performed on an Illumina platform through the commercial immunoSEQ service. Primer bias and sequencing errors were corrected using previously described methods, and TCRAD and TCRB definitions followed the IMGT database. immunoSEQ Analyzer 3.0 and VDJTools were used for repertoire analysis, which covered basic statistics, V/J segment usage, diversity estimates, rarefaction and pairwise overlap. Diversity was estimated with Chao1, ChaoE, Efron-Thisted, Shannon and inverse Simpson indices, and also on datasets down-sampled to the smallest sample. Repertoire overlap was determined by strict matching of CDR3 nucleotide sequence, V gene and J gene, and Jaccard-based multidimensional scaling clustering was applied. On average, approximately 790,000 unique TCRB clonotypes were obtained from thymus samples, compared with approximately 80,000 from blood samples.

The TCR comes from a boy under three years old with a congenital heart defect. Donor details come from another sample of the same person, matched by shared clones. Source material: thymocytes. This chain is built from TRBV28 and TRBJ2-5; 7 bases in between match TRBD1. The DNA sequence is as follows: TGTGCCAGCAGTGGGACAGTAAGGGGGTGGGGTGATGAGACCCAGTACTTC. This codes for CASSGTVRGWGDETQYF.